This T cell receptor (beta chain) was observed in a study of T cell clonality in common variable immunodeficiency. Points from the study as a whole: Links between repertoire features and CVID complications were heterogeneity-limited.

Both groups were predominantly of Caucasian heritage. The CDR3 is 11 residues long. CDR1 and CDR2 from the germline V gene are WNHNN and SYGVQD (reference sequence). Many counts were recorded for this clone. Its target is not known. The read finishes 3 residues shy of the CDR3 end, and the germline J gene is used to complete it. Using immunoSEQ multiplex PCR, the repertoire was profiled, and TCRdb retains in-frame clones only, with some absent. Altogether 52,000 or so clones were found in the sample, and no singletons occur. The chain combines TRBV10-1 with TRBJ2-2, with D unclear. Sequencing was done on a sample of peripheral blood mononuclear cells. The TCR comes from a person aged 18 to 75 in good health. Incomplete CDR3 DNA: TGCGCCAGCAGACCCTGCGAAAAG. Protein product: CASRPCEK. The CDR3 in its entirety is CASRPCEKLFF.